Listed here are 10 T cell receptor beta chains from one sample, sequenced in a study of shared clonotypes between healthy human individuals. TCRdb's table, derived via immunoSEQ multiplex PCR, lists solely in-frame clones and lacks some. The sample holds fewer than 650,000 clones; around 78% are singletons and the top ten take roughly 13%. The sequenced sample was PBMCs. The source is a woman aged 40 to 49 in good health. Some clones in this sample may be carry-over from other donors' samples.

This clone occurred many times. This chain links TRBV10-2 with TRBJ2-1; possibly TRBD2 for D (7 bases). Germline CDR1 and CDR2: WSHSY and SAAADI. Trimming cost V 7 bases and J 9 bases, with 10 bases left between them. The CDR3 contains 11 residues. CDR3 coding DNA: TGCGCCAGCACGGGGGGCAGTGAGCAGTTCTTC. As protein: CASTGGSEQFF.

The J gene is TRBJ2-3, the V gene TRBV10-3, with 8 bases aligning to TRBD2. This CDR3 is built from 18 residues. CDR1 is ENHRY and CDR2 is SYGVKD in the germline V gene. V was pared by 3 bases and J by 2 bases, with 13 bases of the junction left unmatched. This chain's CDR3 is CAISDSMSGRRSTDTQYF. CDR3 DNA: TGTGCCATCAGTGACAGTATGAGCGGGAGACGGTCCACAGATACGCAGTATTTT.

This clone came up once. This chain links TRBV18 with TRBJ2-5, with D possibly called TRBD1 or TRBD2 (5 bases each). There are 14 residues in the CDR3. Germline lookup yields CDR1 KGHSH and CDR2 LQKENI. Trimming took 3 bases from V and 7 from J, leaving 15 bases between them. The CDR3: CASSPSGPSGTQYF. The CDR3 DNA reads TGTGCCAGCTCACCTTCGGGACCCTCGGGGACCCAGTACTTC.

This clone was found once. The V call is TRBV28, the J call TRBJ1-3; D unresolved. The CDR3 totals 12 residues. V was clipped by 4 bases and J by 7 bases, with 8 bases between them. From germline, CDR1 is MDHEN and CDR2 SYDVKM. CDR3 residues: CASSWALNTIYF. The CDR3 nucleotides are TGTGCCAGCAGTTGGGCCCTCAACACCATATATTTT.

The rearrangement uses TRBV2 and TRBJ1-2; 8 nucleotides line up with TRBD1. Germline V lookup: CDR1 SNHLY, CDR2 FYNNEI. CDR3 length equals 12 residues. CDR3 bases: TGTGACTTGATAGGGACAGGAGACGGCTACACCTTC. Residues: CDLIGTGDGYTF.

There are a few counts of this clone. The CDR3 protein is CAWSPQGTDTQYF. In DNA form, the CDR3 reads TGTGCCTGGAGCCCACAGGGCACAGATACGCAGTATTTT. This rearrangement joins TRBV30 to TRBJ2-3, with D perhaps matching TRBD1 (5 bases). The CDR3 extends over 13 amino acids. V lost 3 bases to trimming and J lost 1 base, with 8 bases between them. CDR1 and CDR2 from the germline V gene are GTSNPN and SVGIG (reference sequence).

This clone has just a few counts. The V gene is TRBV18, the J gene TRBJ1-5; 8 bases map to TRBD1. CDR3 size: 14 residues. CDR1 KGHSH and CDR2 LQKENI come from the germline V gene. Unmatched junction bases numbered 4, after V lost 0 bases and J lost 9 bases. CDR3 protein: CASSPPDREGPQHF. The CDR3 DNA sequence: TGTGCCAGCTCACCACCGGACAGGGAGGGGCCCCAGCATTTT.

The chain recombines TRBV29-1 with TRBJ2-2; 11 nucleotides agree with TRBD2. Germline V gives CDR1 SQVTM, CDR2 ANQGSEA. The CDR3 extends over 14 amino acids. V shed 7 bases and J 4 bases; nucleotides not matched to a gene: 5. For the CDR3, the DNA is TGCAGCGGGCTAGCGGGGGGTGGCACCGGGGAGCTGTTTTTT. This codes for CSGLAGGGTGELFF.

V usage is TRBV9 and J usage is TRBJ2-7, with D tentatively TRBD1 (5 bases). CDR3 length: 15 amino acids. The germline V gene has CDR1 SGDLS and CDR2 YYNGEE. Trimming took off 0 bases at V and 3 bases at J, with 13 bases between the two ends. CDR3 nucleotides: TGTGCCAGCAGCGTAGAACGTGACAGAGGCTACGAGCAGTACTTC. Amino acid sequence: CASSVERDRGYEQYF. Combining the CDR3 with reference TRBV9 and TRBJ2-7 gives the whole variable domain DSGVTQTPKHLITATGQRVTLRCSPRSGDLSVYWYQQSLDQGLQFLIQYYNGEERAKGNILERFSAQQFPDLHSELNLSSLELGDSALYFCASSVERDRGYEQYFGPGTRLTVT.

The rearrangement joins TRBV30 to TRBJ2-7; D might be TRBD1 (6 bases). The germline CDR1 and CDR2 sequences are GTSNPN and SVGIG (reference sequence). This CDR3 is built from 14 residues. Between the trimmed V and J ends, which lost 0 bases and 4 bases, there was a span of 13 bases. CDR3 DNA: TGTGCCTGGAGTGTAACAGGGCGACGGTACGAGCAGTACTTC. It codes for CAWSVTGRRYEQYF.